Listed below are T cell receptor beta chains from one sample, sequenced in a study of cytomegalovirus exposure and HLA in healthy donors. The protocol was immunoSEQ multiplex PCR, while the TCRdb copy is restricted to in-frame clones and leaves out a portion. Found here are some 180,000 clones, around nine tenths of them singletons; the top ten hold 6% to 8.5%. Material: PBMCs. Receptors were obtained from a man aged 25 to 40 in good health and CMV-seropositive. Both conserved end residues are part of each CDR3. D genes are given only for firm matches. Clone sizes are given selectively: once, few, many, or a class where the clone is expanded.

>TRBJ1-1|.|TRBV9|.
TGTGCCAGCAGCGCGAACTATGGAATAACCAACCTCAACACTGAAGCTTTCTTT
CASSANYGITNLNTEAFF
>TRBJ1-5|.|TRBV4-1|.
TGCGCCAGCAGCCAATCCCCAGGAGGGACGAATCAGCCCCAGCATTTT
CASSQSPGGTNQPQHF
>TRBJ2-2|.|TRBV6-6|.
TGTGCCAGCAGTACGGGACAGAACACCGGGGAGCTGTTTTTT
CASSTGQNTGELFF
>TRBJ2-5|.|TRBV29-1|.
TGCAGCGCGGTGGACGTCCGGGAGACCCAGTACTTC
CSAVDVRETQYF
>TRBJ1-1|once|TRBV4-1|.
TGCGCCAGCAGCCAAGGGAATTCGAACACTGAAGCTTTCTTT
CASSQGNSNTEAFF
>TRBJ2-1|.|TRBV28|TRBD2
TGTGCCAGCAGTCCTGGACTAGCGTCGTACAATGAGCAGTTCTTC
CASSPGLASYNEQFF
>TRBJ2-1|.|TRBV29-1|.
TGCAGCACCCGGGACACCGCCGGGGGCGATGAGCAGTTCTTC
CSTRDTAGGDEQFF
>TRBJ1-2|.|TRBV19|.
TGTGCCAGTAGTATAGTCGGCGTCTACACCTTC
CASSIVGVYTF
>TRBJ2-7|many|TRBV19|.
TGTGCCAGTAGTCCCGGGGTAGGCCTCTCCTACGAGCAGTACTTC
CASSPGVGLSYEQYF
>TRBJ1-5|.|TRBV6-1|.
TGTGCCAGCAGACAGACCGGGGGCAATCAGCCCCAGCATTTT
CASRQTGGNQPQHF
>TRBJ2-7|.|TRBV7-9|.
TGTGCCAGCACCCCCCTCACCTACGAGCAGTACTTC
CASTPLTYEQYF
>TRBJ2-3|.|TRBV5-1|.
TGCGCCAGCAGCTTGGGCCTCGGGACAGATACGCAGTATTTT
CASSLGLGTDTQYF
>TRBJ2-7|.|TRBV4-2|.
TGTGCCAGCAGCCAAGAGAGGTTCGAGTTATGGGAGCAGTACTTC
CASSQERFELWEQYF
>TRBJ2-2|.|TRBV29-1|.
TGCAGCGTTGACCGGCAGAACACCGGGGAGCTGTTTTTT
CSVDRQNTGELFF
>TRBJ1-1|.|TRBV27|TRBD1
TGTGCCAGCAGTTTACGACAGGGGCTGGGGAACACTGAAGCTTTCTTT
CASSLRQGLGNTEAFF
>TRBJ1-2|.|TRBV7-2|.
TGTGCCAGCAGCTTAGCGCGTACAGCTCCTTATGGCTACACCTTC
CASSLARTAPYGYTF
>TRBJ1-2|.|TRBV15|TRBD1
TGTGCCACCAGCAGAGAAACAGGACAGGGTTTTGGCTACACCTTC
CATSRETGQGFGYTF
>TRBJ2-3|.|TRBV12-5|.
TGTGCTAGTGGTTTGGTAAGGGACCGAAGCACAGATACGCAGTATTTT
CASGLVRDRSTDTQYF
>TRBJ1-3|few|TRBV9|.
TGTGCCAGCAGCGTAGGAGGTTCTTCTGGAAACACCATATATTTT
CASSVGGSSGNTIYF
>TRBJ2-3|.|TRBV2|.
TGTGCCAGCACTCCGCGGGTTGGGGGCACAGATACGCAGTATTTT
CASTPRVGGTDTQYF
>TRBJ1-3|.|TRBV29-1|.
TGCAGCGTTGAGTCTGGAAACACCATATATTTT
CSVESGNTIYF
>TRBJ2-7|.|TRBV27|.
TGTGCCAGCAGTTTTTGGGGACTGAAGACCTACGAGCAGTACTTC
CASSFWGLKTYEQYF
>TRBJ2-3|.|TRBV28|TRBD2
TGTGCCAGCGGACCTAACCTCGGGACTAGAGGTACGGATACGCAGTATTTT
CASGPNLGTRGTDTQYF
>TRBJ2-1|.|TRBV28|TRBD2
TGTGCCAGCAGTTTAGCGGCTAGCGGGGACAATGAGCAGTTCTTC
CASSLAASGDNEQFF
>TRBJ2-5|.|TRBV5-1|TRBD1
TGCGCCAGCAGCTTCTTCGGACAGGCCGCACAACCCATCCAAGAGACCCAGTACTTC
CASSFFGQAAQPIQETQYF
>TRBJ2-2|.|TRBV10-3|.
TGTGCCATAGCCCTTACGGGGAACACCGGGGAGCTGTTTTTT
CAIALTGNTGELFF
>TRBJ2-7|once|TRBV6-1|TRBD1
TGTGCCAGCAGTACGGACAGGGCGGACTACGAGCAGTACTTC
CASSTDRADYEQYF
>TRBJ2-2|.|TRBV19|TRBD1
TGTGCCAGTAGTATAGTCCGGGACAGGTCCGGGGAGCTGTTTTTT
CASSIVRDRSGELFF
>TRBJ2-5|.|TRBV27|TRBD1
TGTGCCAGCAGTTTTCAGGACAGGTTAGAGACCCAGTACTTC
CASSFQDRLETQYF
>TRBJ1-3|.|TRBV30|.
TGTGCCTGGGATCCTACAGGGAGCTCTGGAAACACCATATATTTT
CAWDPTGSSGNTIYF
>TRBJ2-1|.|TRBV7-3|.
TGTGCCAGCAGCTTGACATCCTACCAGCCTTACAATGAGCAGTTCTTC
CASSLTSYQPYNEQFF
>TRBJ2-7|.|TRBV2|.
TGTGCCAGCAGTTACAGCTACGAGCAGTACTTC
CASSYSYEQYF
>TRBJ2-7|.|TRBV28|TRBD1
TGTGCCAGCACCTTAGCTTCAGAGGGGGCAGGGGAAGACTACGAGCAGTACTTC
CASTLASEGAGEDYEQYF
>TRBJ2-3|.|TRBV19|.
TGTGCCAGTAGTAGTCAGGGAGATACGCAGTATTTT
CASSSQGDTQYF
>TRBJ2-1|.|TRBV7-9|TRBD1
TGTGCCAGCAGCGCACTTGACAGGGGGGTACACAATGAGCAGTTCTTC
CASSALDRGVHNEQFF
>TRBJ2-7|.|TRBV4-3|.
TGCGCCAGCAGCCAGGTCCCCCTGGGGCGCTACGAGCAGTACTTC
CASSQVPLGRYEQYF
>TRBJ2-1|.|TRBV4-3|.
TGCGCCAGCAGCCAAGGGACAGTGGAGTACAATGAGCAGTTCTTC
CASSQGTVEYNEQFF
>TRBJ2-3|.|TRBV5-4|TRBD2
TGTGCCAGCAGCGGGGGGACTAGCGGGGGCACAGATACGCAGTATTTT
CASSGGTSGGTDTQYF
>TRBJ2-2|.|TRBV4-3|.
TGCGCCAGCAGCCAAGATTTGGACAGTGTGGGGCTGTTTTTT
CASSQDLDSVGLFF
>TRBJ2-7|once|TRBV29-1|TRBD1
TGCAGCGGGGGGGACAGGGTCAACTACGAGCAGTACTTC
CSGGDRVNYEQYF
>TRBJ1-2|.|TRBV6-5|TRBD1
TGTGCCAGCAACCGGGACAGCCGGTTTAACTATGGCTACACCTTC
CASNRDSRFNYGYTF
>TRBJ2-7|few|TRBV28|.
TGTGCCAGCCGGAAGGGGACCAATTCCTACGAGCAGTACTTC
CASRKGTNSYEQYF
>TRBJ2-3|.|TRBV19|TRBD2
TGTGCCAGTACTCCCGGGAGGGCCTCGACAGATACGCAGTATTTT
CASTPGRASTDTQYF
>TRBJ1-2|once|TRBV2|.
TGTGCCAGCGATCGGGAGGGAGGTGATGGCTACACCTTC
CASDREGGDGYTF
>TRBJ2-7|.|TRBV6-5|.
TGTGCCAGCAGTGGGGTAGAGGGGAACGAGCAGTACTTC
CASSGVEGNEQYF
>TRBJ1-5|.|TRBV6-5|TRBD1
TGTGCCAGCAGGCCCCCCCAGGGGGATCAGCCCCAGCATTTT
CASRPPQGDQPQHF